This T cell receptor (beta chain) came from a study of PD-L1 blockade in urothelial cancer. Overall study context: Researchers looked at the blood 3 weeks (second dose) and 6 weeks after treatment began. Blood yielded a median of approximately 130,000 T cells per sample.

Germline lookup yields CDR1 LNHDA and CDR2 SQIVND (reference sequence). The CDR3 consists of 15 residues. The V gene lost 5 bases and the J gene lost 2 bases, with 15 bases spanning the gap. The repertoire was sequenced with immunoSEQ multiplex PCR; TCRdb's copy has only in-frame clones and lacks some. The data contain more than 55,000 clones, roughly four fifths of them singletons. Documented time point: pretreatment peripheral blood. The J gene is TRBJ1-1, the V gene TRBV19; D may be TRBD1 (6 bases). The sequences come from PBMCs, collected around atezolizumab (anti-PD-L1) treatment. The TCR sequence derives from a man between 65 and 80 years old with urothelial cancer. CDR3 sequence: CASSSHRDINTEAFF. For the CDR3, the DNA is TGTGCCAGTAGTTCTCACCGGGACATTAACACTGAAGCTTTCTTT. Full variable domain (missing parts from reference TRBV19 and TRBJ1-1): DGGITQSPKYLFRKEGQNVTLSCEQNLNHDAMYWYRQDPGQGLRLIYYSQIVNDFQKGDIAEGYSVSREKKESFPLTVTSAQKNPTAFYLCASSSHRDINTEAFFGQGTRLTVV.